This T cell receptor beta chain stems from a study of blood T cell repertoires in COVID-19. Study-level background: PBMCs, B-cell-depleted T cells, or T cells were the source of the cDNA or gDNA that made up the material.

Data came from immunoSEQ multiplex PCR; TCRdb stores just in-frame clones and leaves some out. The data show around 31,000 clones, roughly 90% seen once. Germline CDR1 is SGHTA and CDR2 is FQGNSA. The CDR3 runs to 15 residues. V lost 1 base and J lost 8; bases outside the gene matches: 4. This rearrangement joins TRBV7-2 to TRBJ1-6; 8 bases line up with TRBD1. This clonotype was obtained from a man in his sixties with COVID-19, enrolled during active disease. The source material was peripheral blood. The CDR3, as DNA: TGTGCCAGCAGCTTAGACTACAGGGGGGATTCACCCCTCCACTTT. It is translated as CASSLDYRGDSPLHF.